This TCR beta chain is from a study of shared clonotypes between healthy human individuals. Study-level background: Ranging from 18 to 49 in age, donors were a couple of women and a few men. Findings and limits, study-wide: Large sequencing depth failed to make sorted-subset sequencing complete, rarefaction showed. The naive CD4 repertoires of a handful of donors were compared, and about 5% of clonotypes were shared.

Germline lookup yields CDR1 SGHNT and CDR2 YENEEA. The CDR3 contains 14 residues. V lost 0 bases and J 3 bases, leaving 7 bases between the germline ends. On this clone: Antigen unknown.

The assay was immunoSEQ multiplex PCR, and TCRdb's table has in-frame clones only and misses some. The data contain 1.4 million or so clones, around 98.5% of them singletons. The V call is TRBV11-3, the J call TRBJ2-3; possible D gene TRBD1, 5 bases. The sequencing sample was made of naive CD4+ T cells sorted from blood. Subset of the sample: CD45RA+ positively selected. The origin of this receptor is a man younger than 45 in good health. The CDR3 is CASSLDGATDTQYF. Here the CDR3 DNA reads TGTGCCAGCAGCTTAGATGGGGCTACAGATACGCAGTATTTT.